These T cell receptor beta chains were read from a single sample in a study of blood T cell repertoires in COVID-19. Sequencing was performed with immunoSEQ multiplex PCR; in TCRdb, only in-frame clones are kept and a portion is missing. The data hold roughly 93,000 clones, with about 90% observed a single time. Source material: peripheral blood. The receptors derive from a human donor in a cohort sampled during active COVID-19. CDR3s include the opening cysteine and the closing phenylalanine or tryptophan. The D gene is left open where the match is weak. Clone size is not always given. Where it is, it says once, few, many or a class for expanded clones.

d_call j_call v_call clone_size cdr3_length cdr3_aa cdr3_nt
- TRBJ1-1 TRBV6-5 - 13 CASSYGRNTEAFF TGTGCCAGCAGTTACGGCAGGAACACTGAAGCTTTCTTT
- TRBJ1-1 TRBV6-4 once 13 CASSATVNTEAFF TGTGCCAGCAGTGCGACAGTGAACACTGAAGCTTTCTTT
TRBD1 TRBJ1-4 TRBV28 - 15 CASSTRQGASEKLFF TGTGCCAGCAGTACCCGGCAGGGGGCGAGTGAAAAACTGTTTTTT
TRBD1 TRBJ2-7 TRBV19 - 15 CASKVRAQGAYEQYF TGTGCCAGTAAGGTGCGGGCCCAGGGGGCCTACGAGCAGTACTTC
TRBD1 TRBJ2-7 TRBV7-9 - 14 CASSPGTGLYEQYF TGTGCCAGCAGCCCCGGGACAGGACTCTACGAGCAGTACTTC
TRBD1 TRBJ1-1 TRBV28 - 16 CASSQDLGTGMAEAFF TGTGCCAGCAGTCAGGACCTTGGGACAGGGATGGCTGAAGCTTTCTTT
- TRBJ2-7 TRBV11-3 - 17 CASSQGWDESGSYEQYF TGTGCCAGCAGCCAGGGGTGGGACGAATCGGGATCTTACGAGCAGTACTTC
TRBD1 TRBJ1-5 TRBV7-9 many 15 CASSLGVGGDQPQHF TGTGCCAGCAGCTTAGGGGTAGGGGGCGATCAGCCCCAGCATTTT
- TRBJ1-1 TRBV5-5 - 14 CASSLEGGNTEAFF TGTGCCAGCAGCTTGGAAGGGGGGAACACTGAAGCTTTCTTT
TRBD2 TRBJ2-1 TRBV18 - 16 CASSLVTSGSVNEQFF TGTGCCAGCTCACTTGTGACTAGCGGGAGTGTGAATGAGCAGTTCTTC
- TRBJ2-3 TRBV7-3 - 15 CASSIGQLSTDTQYF TGTGCCAGCAGCATTGGACAGCTTAGCACAGATACGCAGTATTTT
- TRBJ2-7 TRBV12-2 - 17 CASRLVPDRGSTYEQYF TGTGCAAGTCGCTTAGTCCCTGACAGGGGAAGTACGTACGAGCAGTACTTC
TRBD1 TRBJ1-2 TRBV12-5 once 18 CASGLPTGTGNRSYGYTF TGTGCTAGTGGTTTACCCACGGGGACAGGGAACAGGTCCTATGGCTACACCTTC
- TRBJ1-2 TRBV7-9 few 11 CASSFYFGYTF TGTGCCAGCAGCTTCTACTTTGGCTACACCTTC
- TRBJ2-3 TRBV3-1/TRBV3-2 - 17 CASSQDLLAAFTDTQYF TGTGCCAGCAGCCAAGATCTCCTGGCGGCTTTCACAGATACGCAGTATTTT
TRBD1 TRBJ1-2 TRBV27 - 15 CASSLTGIGNYGYTF TGTGCCAGCAGTCTGACAGGGATTGGGAACTATGGCTACACCTTC
TRBD1 TRBJ2-7 TRBV5-1 - 15 CASSFSWDSPTEQYF TGCGCCAGCAGTTTTTCTTGGGACAGCCCAACGGAGCAGTACTTC
- TRBJ2-1 TRBV7-6 - 12 CASSHAEDEQFF TGTGCCAGCAGCCACGCGGAGGATGAGCAGTTCTTC
- TRBJ2-2 TRBV27 - 14 CASRRSAGAGELFF TGTGCCAGCAGGAGAAGTGCCGGTGCCGGGGAGCTGTTTTTT
- TRBJ2-1 TRBV28 - 15 CASETQRASYNEQFF TGTGCCAGCGAGACTCAGCGGGCCTCCTACAATGAGCAGTTCTTC
- TRBJ2-7 TRBV18 - 13 CASSPSSGYEQYF TGTGCCAGCTCACCGTCGAGCGGGTACGAGCAGTACTTC
TRBD2 TRBJ2-7 TRBV6-1 - 18 CASSEHGGRLAESYEQYF TGTGCCAGCAGTGAACACGGGGGAAGACTAGCGGAGAGCTACGAGCAGTACTTC
- TRBJ1-1 TRBV6-5 - 15 CASNPTKGAHTEAFF TGTGCCAGCAACCCAACCAAAGGGGCCCACACTGAAGCTTTCTTT
TRBD2 TRBJ2-1 TRBV30 - 15 CAWSVLSSGSIEQFF TGTGCCTGGAGTGTACTGAGTAGCGGGAGTATTGAGCAGTTCTTC
- TRBJ1-4 TRBV28 - 16 CASSTPGGATNEKLFF TGTGCCAGCAGTACACCGGGGGGCGCAACTAATGAAAAACTGTTTTTT
TRBD2 TRBJ2-3 TRBV4-2 once 16 CASSPGTSSAPDTQYF TGTGCCAGCAGCCCTGGGACTAGCTCGGCTCCAGATACGCAGTATTTT
- TRBJ1-2 TRBV21-1 - 13 CASSKELNYGYTF TGTGCCAGCAGCAAAGAACTGAACTATGGCTACACCTTC
- TRBJ2-3 TRBV7-2 - 14 CASRPGLITDTQYF TGTGCCAGCAGACCGGGACTTATCACAGATACGCAGTATTTT
TRBD1 TRBJ1-6 TRBV19 - 14 CASSLDRDNSPLHF TGTGCCAGTAGTCTTGACAGGGATAATTCACCCCTCCACTTT
- TRBJ2-1 TRBV21-1 - 18 CASSLPNILAGENNEQFF TGTGCCAGCAGCCTCCCTAATATCCTAGCGGGAGAGAACAATGAGCAGTTCTTC
- TRBJ1-1 TRBV20-1 - 12 CSASSGGTEAFF TGCAGTGCTAGTTCCGGGGGCACTGAAGCTTTCTTT
- TRBJ1-1 TRBV27 - 13 CASSLGGVGEAFF TGTGCCAGCAGTTTGGGGGGGGTTGGTGAAGCTTTCTTT
- TRBJ2-1 TRBV18 - 14 CASSPEGVGNEQFF TGTGCCAGCTCACCGGAGGGCGTGGGCAATGAGCAGTTCTTC
- TRBJ2-3 TRBV5-4 - 15 CASSPPRGSTDTQYF TGTGCCAGCAGCCCCCCACGAGGGAGCACAGATACGCAGTATTTT
- TRBJ2-3 TRBV13 - 17 CASSSPSQQGGTDTQYF TGTGCCAGCAGCTCCCCTTCACAACAGGGCGGAACAGATACGCAGTATTTT
- TRBJ2-7 TRBV4-1 - 16 CASSQAPFRGPSSRYF TGCGCCAGCAGCCAAGCGCCTTTCAGGGGCCCATCCTCGCGGTACTTC
- TRBJ1-4 TRBV7-2 - 17 CASSSSPRGGAGEKLFF TGTGCCAGCAGCTCTAGCCCCCGAGGGGGGGCGGGGGAAAAACTGTTTTTT
TRBD1 TRBJ2-7 TRBV30 - 14 CAWSVWDSGYEQYF TGTGCCTGGAGTGTATGGGACAGTGGGTACGAGCAGTACTTC
- TRBJ2-5 TRBV5-4 - 16 CASSLVPGGGQETQYF TGTGCCAGCAGCTTGGTACCGGGTGGCGGGCAAGAGACCCAGTACTTC
TRBD1 TRBJ1-2 TRBV10-3 - 15 CAITESGTDNYGYTF TGTGCCATCACAGAGTCAGGGACAGACAACTATGGCTACACCTTC
TRBD1 TRBJ2-7 TRBV2 - 12 CASRDREVGQYF TGTGCTAGTCGGGACAGGGAGGTCGGGCAGTACTTC
- TRBJ1-2 TRBV28 - 14 CASSLGAGHYGYTF TGTGCCAGCAGTTTGGGGGCAGGGCACTATGGCTACACCTTC
- TRBJ2-7 TRBV19 - 18 CASSMEAPPSPLSYEQYF TGTGCCAGTAGTATGGAGGCCCCACCGAGCCCCCTCTCCTACGAGCAGTACTTC
TRBD1 TRBJ2-5 TRBV6-5 once 13 CASSPGTEETQYF TGTGCCAGCAGTCCCGGGACAGAAGAGACCCAGTACTTC
- TRBJ2-3 TRBV3-1/TRBV3-2 - 17 CASSQAGTGGLGGTQYF TGTGCCAGCAGCCAAGCGGGTACAGGTGGGCTAGGGGGTACGCAGTATTTT